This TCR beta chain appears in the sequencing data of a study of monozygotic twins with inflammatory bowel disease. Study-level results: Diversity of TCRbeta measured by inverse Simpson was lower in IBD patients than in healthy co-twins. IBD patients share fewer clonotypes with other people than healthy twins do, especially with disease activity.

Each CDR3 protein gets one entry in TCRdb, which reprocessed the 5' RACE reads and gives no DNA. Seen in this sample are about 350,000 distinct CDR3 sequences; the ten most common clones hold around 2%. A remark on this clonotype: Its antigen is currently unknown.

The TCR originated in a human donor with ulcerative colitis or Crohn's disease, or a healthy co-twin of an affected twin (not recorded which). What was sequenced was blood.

The CDR3 loop is CAIRGFGRGETDNEQFF. The chain employs TRBV10-3 and TRBJ2-1; TCRdb's D call of TRBD1 is untestable without DNA. This CDR3 is 17 amino acids long. CDR1 is ENHRY and CDR2 is SYGVKD in the germline V gene.